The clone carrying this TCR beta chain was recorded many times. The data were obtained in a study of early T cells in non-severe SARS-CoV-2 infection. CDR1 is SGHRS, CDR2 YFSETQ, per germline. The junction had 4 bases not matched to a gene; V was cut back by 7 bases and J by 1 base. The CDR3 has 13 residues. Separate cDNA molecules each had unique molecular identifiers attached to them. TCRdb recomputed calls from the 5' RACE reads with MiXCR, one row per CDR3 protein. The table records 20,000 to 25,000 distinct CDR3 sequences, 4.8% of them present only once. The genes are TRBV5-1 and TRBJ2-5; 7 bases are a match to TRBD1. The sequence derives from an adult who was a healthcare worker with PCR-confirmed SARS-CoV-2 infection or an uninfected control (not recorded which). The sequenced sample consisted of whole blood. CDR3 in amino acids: CASGGQTQETQYF. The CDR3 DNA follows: TGCGCCAGCGGGGGACAGACCCAAGAGACCCAGTACTTC.